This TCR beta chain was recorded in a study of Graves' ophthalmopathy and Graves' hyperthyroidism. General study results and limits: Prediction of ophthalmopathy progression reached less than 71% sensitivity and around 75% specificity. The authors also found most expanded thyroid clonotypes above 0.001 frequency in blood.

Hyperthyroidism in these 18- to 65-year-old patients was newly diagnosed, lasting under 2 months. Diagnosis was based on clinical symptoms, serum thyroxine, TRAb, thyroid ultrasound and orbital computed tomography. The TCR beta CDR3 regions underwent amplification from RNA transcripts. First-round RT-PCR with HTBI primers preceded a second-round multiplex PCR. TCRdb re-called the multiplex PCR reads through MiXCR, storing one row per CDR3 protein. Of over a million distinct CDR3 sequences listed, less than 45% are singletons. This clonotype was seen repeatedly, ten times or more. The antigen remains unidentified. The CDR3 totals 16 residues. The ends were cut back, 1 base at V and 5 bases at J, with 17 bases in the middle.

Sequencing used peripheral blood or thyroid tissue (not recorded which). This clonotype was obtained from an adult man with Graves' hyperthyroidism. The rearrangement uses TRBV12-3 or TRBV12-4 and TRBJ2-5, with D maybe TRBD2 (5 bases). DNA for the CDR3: TGTGCCAGCAGTTTAGTTGTTCGGGAACGGGCGGAGACCCAGTACTTC. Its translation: CASSLVVRERAETQYF.